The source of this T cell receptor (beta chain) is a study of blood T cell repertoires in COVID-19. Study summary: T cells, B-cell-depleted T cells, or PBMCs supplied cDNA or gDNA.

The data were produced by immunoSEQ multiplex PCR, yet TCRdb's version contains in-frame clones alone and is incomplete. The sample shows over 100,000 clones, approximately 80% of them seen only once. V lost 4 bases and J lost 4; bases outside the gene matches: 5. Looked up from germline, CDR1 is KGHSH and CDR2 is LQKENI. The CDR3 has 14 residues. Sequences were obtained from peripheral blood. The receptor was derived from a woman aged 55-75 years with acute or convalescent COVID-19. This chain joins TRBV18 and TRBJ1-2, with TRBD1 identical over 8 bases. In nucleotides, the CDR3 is TGTGCCAGCTCACAAACCGACAGGGGCTATGGCTACACCTTC. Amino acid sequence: CASSQTDRGYGYTF.